Listed below are T cell receptor beta chains from one sample, sequenced in a study of T-cell reconstitution after alpha-beta-depleted transplantation in children. Each CDR3 protein is one row after TCRdb ran MiXCR on the PCR reads. Of a few hundred thousand distinct CDR3 sequences listed, 13% are singletons. The sequenced sample was PBMCs, mostly from graft donor cells, obtained 360 days after TCRalphabeta/CD19-depleted stem cell transplant. The origin of the receptors is a male patient younger than 18 who had a stem cell transplant for acute myeloid leukemia, so the T cells may come from the graft donor. Both conserved end residues are part of each CDR3. A D gene is named only where the DNA matches it firmly. Part of the rows lack a size; the others show once, few, many or a class for expanded clones.

TRBV29-1	-	-	TRBJ2-5	CSVDPPGHLQETQYF	TGCAGCGTTGATCCCCCGGGACACCTCCAAGAGACCCAGTACTTC
TRBV12-3/TRBV12-4	many	TRBD1	TRBJ2-5	CASSVGQGKAQYF	TGTGCCAGCAGTGTCGGACAGGGGAAGGCCCAGTACTTC
TRBV20-1	-	TRBD2	TRBJ2-7	CSASGGSPYEQYF	TGCAGTGCTAGTGGCGGGAGTCCCTACGAGCAGTACTTC
TRBV20-1	few	TRBD2	TRBJ2-2	CSALFPGLAGALNTGELFF	TGCAGTGCCCTTTTCCCGGGACTAGCGGGAGCGTTGAACACCGGGGAGCTGTTTTTT
TRBV28	many	TRBD2	TRBJ2-5	CASSLSGRGETQYF	TGTGCCAGCAGCCTTAGCGGGCGAGGGGAGACCCAGTACTTC
TRBV29-1	few	-	TRBJ2-7	CSAVGWVWTQDYEQYF	TGCAGCGCGGTAGGATGGGTCTGGACCCAGGATTACGAGCAGTACTTC
TRBV7-3	-	-	TRBJ2-3	CASGPGGVRTDTQYF	TGTGCCAGCGGACCTGGGGGCGTGCGCACAGATACGCAGTATTTT
TRBV4-3	many	-	TRBJ2-5	CASSQDRGGNQETQYF	TGCGCCAGCAGCCAAGACAGGGGCGGCAACCAAGAGACCCAGTACTTC
TRBV28	many	-	TRBJ2-1	CASSVGFTYNEQFF	TGTGCCAGCAGTGTGGGTTTTACTTACAATGAGCAGTTCTTC
TRBV19	once	TRBD2	TRBJ2-1	CASSREEGVSYNEQFF	TGTGCCAGTAGTCGGGAGGAGGGAGTTTCCTACAATGAGCAGTTCTTC
TRBV12-3/TRBV12-4	-	-	TRBJ1-2	CASSLAGLETGGYTF	TGTGCCAGCAGTTTAGCGGGATTAGAAACGGGAGGCTACACCTTC
TRBV7-9	-	TRBD2	TRBJ2-1	CASSRRLAGNYNEQFF	TGTGCCAGCAGCCGCCGACTAGCGGGAAACTACAATGAGCAGTTCTTC
TRBV7-6	many	-	TRBJ2-1	CASSLVGSTLYNEQFF	TGTGCCAGCAGCTTAGTCGGGAGTACACTCTACAATGAGCAGTTCTTC
TRBV10-3	-	TRBD2	TRBJ2-1	CAISVAGTSGHNEQFF	TGTGCCATCAGTGTCGCCGGGACTAGCGGTCACAATGAGCAGTTCTTC
TRBV24-1	-	-	TRBJ2-5	CATSAFRLEGQYF	TGTGCCACCAGTGCCTTCAGACTAGAGGGCCAGTACTTC
TRBV6-5	-	-	TRBJ2-7	CASSYLSSSEQYF	TGTGCCAGCAGTTATTTAAGTAGCAGCGAGCAGTACTTC
TRBV7-3	many	-	TRBJ2-3	CASSVLGSYTQYF	TGTGCCAGCAGCGTATTGGGGTCTTATACGCAGTATTTT
TRBV24-1	-	-	TRBJ2-3	CATSDFGLSQYF	TGTGCCACCAGTGATTTCGGCCTCTCACAGTATTTT
TRBV20-1	-	-	TRBJ2-7	CSVPGRVRGYEQYF	TGCAGTGTCCCAGGTCGGGTCAGGGGCTACGAGCAGTACTTC
TRBV7-2	few	-	TRBJ2-3	CASSLDSRPTDTQYF	TGTGCCAGCAGCTTAGACTCGCGGCCCACAGATACGCAGTATTTT
TRBV6-2/TRBV6-3	-	-	TRBJ2-3	CASSHAQSDTQYF	TGTGCCAGCAGTCACGCACAATCAGATACGCAGTATTTT
TRBV20-1	few	-	TRBJ1-4	CSARDTVRPYEKLFF	TGCAGTGCTAGAGATACCGTTCGCCCATACGAAAAACTGTTTTTT
TRBV20-1	many	-	TRBJ2-3	CSAISRWVSTDTQYF	TGCAGTGCTATCTCCCGATGGGTGAGCACAGATACGCAGTATTTT
TRBV29-1	few	-	TRBJ2-3	CSVILRLGPSTDTQYF	TGCAGCGTGATCCTACGGCTAGGTCCGAGCACAGATACGCAGTATTTT
TRBV11-1	-	-	TRBJ2-3	CASSPEGVTTDTQYF	TGTGCCAGCAGCCCAGAGGGCGTCACCACAGATACGCAGTATTTT
TRBV20-1	-	TRBD2	TRBJ2-7	CSARGSTSGELSYEQYF	TGCAGTGCTAGAGGGTCGACTAGCGGGGAACTATCCTACGAGCAGTACTTC
TRBV11-2	few	-	TRBJ2-6	CASSDRGDPLSGANVLTF	TGTGCCAGCAGCGACCGAGGGGACCCTCTCTCTGGGGCCAACGTCCTGACTTTC
TRBV6-5	many	TRBD1	TRBJ1-1	CASSYNRGYLYEAFF	TGTGCCAGCAGTTACAACAGGGGATACTTGTATGAAGCTTTCTTT
TRBV20-1	many	TRBD2	TRBJ2-1	CSTRKGRVYNEQFF	TGCAGTACTCGGAAAGGGAGGGTCTACAATGAGCAGTTCTTC
TRBV6-5	-	-	TRBJ1-2	CASSYSGGAVPYGYTF	TGTGCCAGCAGTTACTCTGGGGGCGCGGTGCCCTATGGCTACACCTTC
TRBV5-1	many	-	TRBJ2-7	CASSLYRQNYEQYF	TGCGCCAGCAGCTTGTATCGACAGAACTACGAGCAGTACTTC
TRBV6-5	few	TRBD2	TRBJ2-7	CASSYPEIAGGCNYEQYF	TGTGCCAGCAGTTACCCGGAAATAGCGGGGGGCTGCAACTACGAGCAGTACTTC
TRBV29-1	-	-	TRBJ2-7	CSAEAGSSYEQYF	TGCAGCGCCGAGGCGGGAAGCTCCTACGAGCAGTACTTC
TRBV11-2	-	TRBD2	TRBJ2-1	CASSGMRSGRPYNEQFF	TGTGCCAGCAGTGGTATGCGAAGCGGGAGACCCTACAATGAGCAGTTCTTC
TRBV6-7	-	TRBD1	TRBJ2-7	CACSLAHVTGGTESYEQYF	TGTGCCTGCAGTTTAGCGCACGTAACAGGGGGCACCGAGTCCTACGAGCAGTACTTC
TRBV3-1	many	-	TRBJ2-7	CASSLGGHYEQYF	TGTGCCAGCAGCCTAGGTGGCCACTACGAGCAGTACTTC
TRBV11-2	-	TRBD2	TRBJ2-1	CASSLIKLAGVSYNEQFF	TGTGCCAGCAGCTTAATAAAACTAGCGGGAGTCTCCTACAATGAGCAGTTCTTC
TRBV6-6	-	TRBD2	TRBJ2-5	CATRLAGGETQYF	TGTGCCACAAGACTAGCGGGAGGAGAGACCCAGTACTTC
TRBV6-2/TRBV6-3	-	-	TRBJ1-4	CASSYRGLGNEKLFF	TGTGCCAGCAGTTACCGCGGCCTGGGGAATGAAAAACTGTTTTTT
TRBV29-1	-	-	TRBJ1-1	CSVPERGNTEAFF	TGCAGCGTGCCTGAGAGGGGGAACACTGAAGCTTTCTTT
TRBV11-3	-	TRBD2	TRBJ2-1	CASSQLAGSYNEQFF	TGTGCCAGCAGCCAGCTAGCGGGCTCCTACAATGAGCAGTTCTTC
TRBV6-2/TRBV6-3	few	TRBD1	TRBJ2-7	CASSYDGTGFYEQYF	TGTGCCAGCAGTTACGATGGGACAGGTTTTTACGAGCAGTACTTC
TRBV7-9	-	TRBD1	TRBJ2-5	CASSPRQGGSDQETQYF	TGTGCCAGCAGCCCCCGACAGGGGGGGTCGGACCAAGAGACCCAGTACTTC
TRBV7-2	many	-	TRBJ1-5	CASSLGQHSNQPQHF	TGTGCCAGCAGCTTAGGCCAGCATAGCAATCAGCCCCAGCATTTT
TRBV7-2	few	-	TRBJ1-2	CASSLGSEETIAYGYTF	TGTGCCAGCAGCTTGGGATCGGAGGAGACGATTGCCTATGGCTACACCTTC
TRBV20-1	few	-	TRBJ2-5	CSAMDGLTQYF	TGCAGTGCTATGGACGGTTTGACCCAGTACTTC
TRBV20-1	few	TRBD2	TRBJ2-1	CSAPLAGVINEQFF	TGCAGTGCACCGCTAGCGGGAGTCATCAATGAGCAGTTCTTC
TRBV10-3	many	TRBD1	TRBJ1-1	CAIRPGGRNTEAFF	TGTGCCATCAGGCCAGGGGGAAGGAACACTGAAGCTTTCTTT
TRBV21-1	few	-	TRBJ2-4	CASSHSLTGERNIQYF	TGTGCCAGCAGCCATAGCCTGACAGGGGAACGGAACATTCAGTACTTC
TRBV6-2/TRBV6-3	many	TRBD2	TRBJ2-1	CASKKLAGEGQFF	TGTGCCAGCAAGAAACTAGCGGGAGAAGGGCAGTTCTTC
TRBV6-6	few	-	TRBJ2-3	CASSYLGVMAQYF	TGTGCCAGCAGTTACCTGGGGGTTATGGCGCAGTATTTT
TRBV6-1	few	TRBD1	TRBJ1-2	CASRPTGSGGYTF	TGTGCCAGCAGACCGACAGGGAGTGGTGGCTACACCTTC
TRBV7-2	-	-	TRBJ1-5	CASSLAQVRDSYSNQPQHF	TGTGCCAGCAGCTTAGCACAAGTCCGGGACTCTTATAGCAATCAGCCCCAGCATTTT
TRBV6-1	few	TRBD2	TRBJ2-3	CASRSSGTPGRDTQYF	TGTGCCAGCAGATCAAGCGGGACCCCCGGGAGGGATACGCAGTATTTT
TRBV20-1	few	TRBD2	TRBJ2-7	CSARGLAGVSSSYEQYF	TGCAGTGCTCGGGGACTAGCGGGAGTCTCAAGCTCCTACGAGCAGTACTTC
TRBV7-2	few	-	TRBJ2-1	CASSLALLANKNNEQFF	TGTGCCAGCAGCTTAGCGCTCCTAGCAAATAAAAACAATGAGCAGTTCTTC
TRBV28	many	-	TRBJ1-2	CASSVGLRGYTF	TGTGCCAGCAGTGTGGGCCTGAGGGGCTACACCTTC
TRBV7-2	few	TRBD1	TRBJ1-5	CASSLAPSRGRQPQHF	TGTGCCAGCAGCTTAGCTCCGAGCAGGGGGCGTCAGCCCCAGCATTTT
TRBV5-1	many	-	TRBJ2-3	CASSPDSSSTDTQYF	TGCGCCAGCAGCCCGGACTCTTCTAGCACAGATACGCAGTATTTT